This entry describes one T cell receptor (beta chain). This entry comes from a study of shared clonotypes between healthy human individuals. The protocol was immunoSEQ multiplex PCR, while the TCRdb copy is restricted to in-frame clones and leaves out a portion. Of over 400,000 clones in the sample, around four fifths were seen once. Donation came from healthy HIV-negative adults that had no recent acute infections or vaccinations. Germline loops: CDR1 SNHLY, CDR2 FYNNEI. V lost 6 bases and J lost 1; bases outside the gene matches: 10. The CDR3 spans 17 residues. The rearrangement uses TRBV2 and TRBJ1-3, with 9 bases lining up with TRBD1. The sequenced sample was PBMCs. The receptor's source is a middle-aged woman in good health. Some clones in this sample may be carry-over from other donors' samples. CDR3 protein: CASRASGQGISGNTIYF. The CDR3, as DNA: TGTGCCAGCAGAGCCTCTGGACAGGGGATATCTGGAAACACCATATATTTT.